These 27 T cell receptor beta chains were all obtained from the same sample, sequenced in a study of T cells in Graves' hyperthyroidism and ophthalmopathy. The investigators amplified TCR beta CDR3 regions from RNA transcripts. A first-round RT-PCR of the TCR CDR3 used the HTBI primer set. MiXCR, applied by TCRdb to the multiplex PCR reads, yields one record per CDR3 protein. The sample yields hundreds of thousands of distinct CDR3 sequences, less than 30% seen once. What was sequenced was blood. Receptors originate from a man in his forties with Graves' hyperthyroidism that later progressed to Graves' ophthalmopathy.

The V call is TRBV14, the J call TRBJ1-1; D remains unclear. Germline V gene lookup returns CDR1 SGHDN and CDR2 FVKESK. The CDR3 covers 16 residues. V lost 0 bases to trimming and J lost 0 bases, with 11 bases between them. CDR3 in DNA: TGTGCCAGCAGCCAAGAGTTGGGGAGAGTGAACACTGAAGCTTTCTTT. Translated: CASSQELGRVNTEAFF.

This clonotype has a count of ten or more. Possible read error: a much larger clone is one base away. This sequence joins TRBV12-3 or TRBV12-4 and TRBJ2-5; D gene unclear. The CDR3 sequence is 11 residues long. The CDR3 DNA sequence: TGTGCCAGCACCGAACAAGAGACCCGGTACTTC. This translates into CASTEQETRYF.

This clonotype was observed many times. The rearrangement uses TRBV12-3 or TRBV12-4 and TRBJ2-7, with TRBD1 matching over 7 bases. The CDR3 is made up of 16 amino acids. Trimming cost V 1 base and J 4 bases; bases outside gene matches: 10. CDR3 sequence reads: CASSLGPGRGWYEQYF. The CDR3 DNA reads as TGTGCCAGCAGTTTAGGGCCGGGCAGGGGGTGGTACGAGCAGTACTTC.

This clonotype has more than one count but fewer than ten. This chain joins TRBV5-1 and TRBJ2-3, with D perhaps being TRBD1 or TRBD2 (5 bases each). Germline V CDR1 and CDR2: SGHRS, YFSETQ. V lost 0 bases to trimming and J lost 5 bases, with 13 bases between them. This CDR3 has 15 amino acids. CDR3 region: CASSLGAGTGDTQYF. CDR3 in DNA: TGCGCCAGCAGCTTGGGAGCAGGGACGGGAGATACGCAGTATTTT.

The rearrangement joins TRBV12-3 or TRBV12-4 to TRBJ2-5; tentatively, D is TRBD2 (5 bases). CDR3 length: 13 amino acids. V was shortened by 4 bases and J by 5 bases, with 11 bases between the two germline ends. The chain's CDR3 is CASSWGDTETQYF. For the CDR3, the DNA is TGTGCCAGCAGTTGGGGAGACACGGAGACCCAGTACTTC.

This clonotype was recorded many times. CDR3 bases: TGTGCCAGTAGTATCCAGGGTCGAGCCGAGCAGTACTTC. Translating gives CASSIQGRAEQYF. The chain recombines TRBV19 with TRBJ2-7; a possible D gene is TRBD1 (5 bases). The CDR3 is 13 residues long. Germline assignment: CDR1 LNHDA and CDR2 SQIVND (reference sequence). With 3 bases removed from V and 6 bases from J, the gap between germline ends came to 12 bases.

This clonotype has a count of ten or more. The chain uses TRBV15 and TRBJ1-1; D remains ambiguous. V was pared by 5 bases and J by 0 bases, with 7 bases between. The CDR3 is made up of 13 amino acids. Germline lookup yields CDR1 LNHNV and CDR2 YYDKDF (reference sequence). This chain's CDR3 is CATSGTLNTEAFF. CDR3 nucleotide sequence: TGTGCCACCAGCGGCACGTTGAACACTGAAGCTTTCTTT. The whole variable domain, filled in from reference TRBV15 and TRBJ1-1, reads DAMVIQNPRYQVTQFGKPVTLSCSQTLNHNVMYWYQQKSSQAPKLLFHYYDKDFNNEADTPDNFQSRRPNTSFCFLDIRSPGLGDTAMYLCATSGTLNTEAFFGQGTRLTVV.

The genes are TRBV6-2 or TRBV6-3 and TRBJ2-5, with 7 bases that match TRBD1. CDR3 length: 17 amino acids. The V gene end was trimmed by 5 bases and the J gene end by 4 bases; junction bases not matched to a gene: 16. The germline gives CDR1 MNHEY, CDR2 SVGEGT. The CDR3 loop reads CASSTLTGTAVRETQYF. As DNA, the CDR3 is TGTGCCAGCAGTACCCTGACCGGGACAGCCGTACGAGAGACCCAGTACTTC.

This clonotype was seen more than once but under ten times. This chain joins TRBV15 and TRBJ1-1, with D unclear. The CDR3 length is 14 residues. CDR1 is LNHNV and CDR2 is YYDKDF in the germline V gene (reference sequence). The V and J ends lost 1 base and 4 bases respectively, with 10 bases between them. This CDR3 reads CATSRGGLGTEAFF. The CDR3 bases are TGTGCCACCAGCAGAGGAGGGCTGGGCACTGAAGCTTTCTTT.

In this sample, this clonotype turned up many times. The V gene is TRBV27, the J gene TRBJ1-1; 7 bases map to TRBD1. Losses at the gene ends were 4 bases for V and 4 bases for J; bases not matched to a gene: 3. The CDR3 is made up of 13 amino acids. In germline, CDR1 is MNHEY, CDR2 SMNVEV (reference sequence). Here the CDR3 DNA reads TGTGCCAGCAGTTCACAGGGGAGCACTGAAGCTTTCTTT. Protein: CASSSQGSTEAFF.

The DNA of the CDR3 is TGTGCCAGCCGCGTCCGGGGTAGTATCTACGAGCAGTACTTC. Protein: CASRVRGSIYEQYF. This chain uses TRBV6-1 with TRBJ2-7; the D gene is possibly TRBD2 (5 bases). The CDR3 spans 14 residues. Germline CDR1 and CDR2: MNHNS and SASEGT. V was pared by 8 bases and J by 3 bases, with 17 bases between.

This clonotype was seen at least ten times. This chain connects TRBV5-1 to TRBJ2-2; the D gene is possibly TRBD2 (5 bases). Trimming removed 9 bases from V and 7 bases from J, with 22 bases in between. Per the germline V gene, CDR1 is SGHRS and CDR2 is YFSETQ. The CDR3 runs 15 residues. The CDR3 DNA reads TGCGCCACCCACCCGGAGGCTACCTCCGGCGGGGAGCTGTTTTTT. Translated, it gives CATHPEATSGGELFF.

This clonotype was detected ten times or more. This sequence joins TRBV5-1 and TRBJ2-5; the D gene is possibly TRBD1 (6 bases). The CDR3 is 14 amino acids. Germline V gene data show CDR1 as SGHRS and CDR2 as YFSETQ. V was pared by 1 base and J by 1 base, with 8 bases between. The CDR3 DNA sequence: TGCGCCAGCAGCTTGTACAGGGTCCAAGAGACCCAGTACTTC. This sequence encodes CASSLYRVQETQYF.

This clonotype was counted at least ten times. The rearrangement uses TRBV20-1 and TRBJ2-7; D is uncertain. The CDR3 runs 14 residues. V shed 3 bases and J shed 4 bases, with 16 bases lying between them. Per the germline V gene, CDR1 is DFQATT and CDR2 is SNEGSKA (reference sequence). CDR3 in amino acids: CSASRGADSYEQYF. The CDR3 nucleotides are TGCAGTGCTAGTCGCGGAGCCGATAGTTACGAGCAGTACTTC.

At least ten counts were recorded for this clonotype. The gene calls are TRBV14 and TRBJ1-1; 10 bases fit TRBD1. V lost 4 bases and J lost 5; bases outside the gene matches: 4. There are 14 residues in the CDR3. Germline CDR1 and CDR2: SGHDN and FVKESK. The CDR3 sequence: CASSPDRGQTEAFF. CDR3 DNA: TGTGCCAGCAGCCCCGACAGGGGGCAAACTGAAGCTTTCTTT.

For the CDR3, the DNA is TGTGCCAGCAGTTGGGGCGGACAGGGCACGAACACTGAAGCTTTCTTT. It encodes CASSWGGQGTNTEAFF. V usage is TRBV28 and J usage is TRBJ1-1, with TRBD1 identical over 8 bases. This CDR3 comprises 16 residues. Germline V gene sequence: CDR1 MDHEN, CDR2 SYDVKM. J was trimmed by 1 base and V by 4 bases; bases with no gene match: 8.

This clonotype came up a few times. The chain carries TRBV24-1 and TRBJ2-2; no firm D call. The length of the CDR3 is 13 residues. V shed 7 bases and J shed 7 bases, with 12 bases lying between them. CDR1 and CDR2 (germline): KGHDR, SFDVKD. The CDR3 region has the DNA TGTGCCACCAGGAAAGAGGTTGTCGGGGAGCTGTTTTTT. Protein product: CATRKEVVGELFF.

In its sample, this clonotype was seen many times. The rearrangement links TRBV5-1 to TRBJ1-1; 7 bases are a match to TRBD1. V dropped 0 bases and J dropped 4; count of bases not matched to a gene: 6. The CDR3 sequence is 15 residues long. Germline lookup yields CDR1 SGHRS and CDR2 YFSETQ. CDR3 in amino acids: CASSLGAGGLTEAFF. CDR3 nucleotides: TGCGCCAGCAGCTTGGGGGCAGGGGGACTCACTGAAGCTTTCTTT.

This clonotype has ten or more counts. Here the CDR3 DNA reads TGCAGTGCTAGTCAGGGCAGTAGCTCCTATAATTCACCCCTCCACTTT. As protein: CSASQGSSSYNSPLHF. This sequence joins TRBV20-1 and TRBJ1-6; possible D gene TRBD1, 5 bases. Trimming shortened V by 3 bases and J by 0 bases, and 12 bases separated the two germline ends. This CDR3 contains 16 residues. CDR1 DFQATT and CDR2 SNEGSKA come from the germline V gene (reference sequence).

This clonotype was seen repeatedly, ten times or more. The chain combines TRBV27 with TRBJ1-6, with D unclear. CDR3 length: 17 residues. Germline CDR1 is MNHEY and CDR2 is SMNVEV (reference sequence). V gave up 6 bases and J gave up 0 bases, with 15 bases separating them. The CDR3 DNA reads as TGTGCCAGCAGCTTCCGTCCCACGTCCTCCTATAATTCACCCCTCCACTTT. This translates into CASSFRPTSSYNSPLHF.

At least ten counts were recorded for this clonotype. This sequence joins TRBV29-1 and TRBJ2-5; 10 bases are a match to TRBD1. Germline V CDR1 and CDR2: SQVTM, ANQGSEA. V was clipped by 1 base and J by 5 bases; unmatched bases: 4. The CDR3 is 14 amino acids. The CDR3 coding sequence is TGCAGCGTTGAAGCCGGGACAGGGGTCGAGACCCAGTACTTC. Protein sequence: CSVEAGTGVETQYF.

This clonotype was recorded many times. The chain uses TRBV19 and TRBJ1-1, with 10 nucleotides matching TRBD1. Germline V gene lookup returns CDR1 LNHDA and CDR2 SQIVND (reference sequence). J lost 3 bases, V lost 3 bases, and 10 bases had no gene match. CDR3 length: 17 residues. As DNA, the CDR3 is TGTGCCAGTAGTATGCTGGGGGTTGGGACAGGGGACACTGAAGCTTTCTTT. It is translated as CASSMLGVGTGDTEAFF.

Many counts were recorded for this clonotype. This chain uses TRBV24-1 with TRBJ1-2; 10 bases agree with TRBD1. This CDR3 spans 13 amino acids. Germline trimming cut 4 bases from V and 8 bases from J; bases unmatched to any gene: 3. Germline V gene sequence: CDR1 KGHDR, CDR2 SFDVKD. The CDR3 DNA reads TGTGCCACCAGTGACCTGACAGGGGGCGGCTACACCTTC. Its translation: CATSDLTGGGYTF.

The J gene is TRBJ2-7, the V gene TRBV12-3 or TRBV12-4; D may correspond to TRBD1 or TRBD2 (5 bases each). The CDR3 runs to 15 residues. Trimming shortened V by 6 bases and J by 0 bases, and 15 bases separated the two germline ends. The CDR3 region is CASSPGTRSSYEQYF. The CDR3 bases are TGTGCCAGCAGCCCCGGGACCCGTAGCTCCTACGAGCAGTACTTC.

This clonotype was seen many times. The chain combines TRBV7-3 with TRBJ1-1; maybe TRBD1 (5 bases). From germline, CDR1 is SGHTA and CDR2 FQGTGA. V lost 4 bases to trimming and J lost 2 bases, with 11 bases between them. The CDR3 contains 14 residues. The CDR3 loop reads CASSWDGSNTEAFF. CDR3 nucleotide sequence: TGTGCCAGCAGCTGGGACGGTTCTAACACTGAAGCTTTCTTT.

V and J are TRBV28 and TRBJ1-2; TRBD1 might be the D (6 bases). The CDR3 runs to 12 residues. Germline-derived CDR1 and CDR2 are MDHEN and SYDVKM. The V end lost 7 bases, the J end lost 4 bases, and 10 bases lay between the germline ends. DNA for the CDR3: TGTGCCAGCAAAAAGGACAGCTATGGCTACACCTTC. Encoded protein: CASKKDSYGYTF.

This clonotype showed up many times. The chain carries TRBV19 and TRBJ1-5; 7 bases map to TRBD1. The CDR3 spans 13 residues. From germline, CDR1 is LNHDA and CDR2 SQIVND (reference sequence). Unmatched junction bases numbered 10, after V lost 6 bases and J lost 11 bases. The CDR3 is CASSNDRDSAQHF. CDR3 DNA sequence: TGTGCCAGTAGCAATGACCGGGACAGTGCCCAGCATTTT.